These 26 T cell receptor beta chains came from one sample sequenced in a study of response to subunit inactivated influenza vaccine. TCRdb re-analysed the RT-PCR reads in MiXCR, keeping a single row per CDR3 protein. Found here are about 650,000 distinct CDR3 sequences, 14% of them singletons; the top ten hold less than 8.5%. The sample consisted of PBMCs from blood, taken approximately 15 days before vaccination. All receptors come from a man aged 45-65 years who received an inactivated influenza vaccine.

This clonotype was picked up many times. The chain links TRBV12-3 or TRBV12-4 to TRBJ1-2; D might be TRBD1 (5 bases). With 6 bases removed from V and 4 bases from J, the gap between germline ends came to 9 bases. The CDR3 loop spans 12 amino acids. The CDR3 reads CASSTDSYGYTF. DNA of the CDR3: TGTGCCAGCAGCACCGACAGCTATGGCTACACCTTC.

This clonotype has only a few counts. DNA for the CDR3: TGTGCCAGCAGCGGAAGGACGGGGACTAATGAAAAACTGTTTTTT. Encoded protein: CASSGRTGTNEKLFF. The chain carries TRBV9 and TRBJ1-4; no definite D call. V lost 3 bases and J 2 bases, leaving 11 bases between the germline ends. The V gene's germline CDR1 is SGDLS and CDR2 YYNGEE. This CDR3 region has 15 residues.

The J gene is TRBJ2-7, the V gene TRBV15; D unresolved. The V gene's germline CDR1 is LNHNV and CDR2 YYDKDF (reference sequence). V lost 0 bases to trimming and J lost 1 base, with 13 bases between them. This CDR3 has 16 amino acids. The CDR3 bases are TGTGCCACCAGCAGAGATCTGGCAGCGACGTCCTACGAGCAGTACTTC. Protein: CATSRDLAATSYEQYF.

The genes are TRBV4-1 and TRBJ1-5, with a tentative D call TRBD1 (5 bases). The CDR3 consists of 16 residues. Germline V lookup: CDR1 MGHRA, CDR2 YSYEKL. V dropped 4 bases and J dropped 3 bases, with 16 bases sitting between them. Here the CDR3 reads CASSPATDSHNQPQHF. The CDR3 bases are TGCGCCAGCAGCCCCGCCACCGACAGCCACAATCAGCCCCAGCATTTT.

For the CDR3, the DNA is TGTGCCAGCAGCCAAGGAACGACTATTTACGAGCAGTACTTC. Amino acid sequence: CASSQGTTIYEQYF. This chain connects TRBV3-1 to TRBJ2-7; D might be TRBD2 (5 bases). Germline V gene data show CDR1 as LGHDT and CDR2 as YNNKEL (reference sequence). Deletions cut 1 base from V and 4 bases from J, with 11 bases between. This CDR3 region has 14 residues.

This clonotype was observed a few times. The chain uses TRBV12-3 or TRBV12-4 and TRBJ1-1; no reliable D call. Trimming stripped 8 bases from V and 8 bases from J, with 24 bases between. This CDR3 has 15 amino acids. CDR3 amino acids: CASRPGRSDGREAFF. The DNA of the CDR3 is TGTGCCAGCCGACCAGGCCGCTCAGACGGGAGGGAAGCTTTCTTT.

Ten or more counts support this clonotype. The chain uses TRBV5-1 and TRBJ1-2; D call uncertain. In germline, CDR1 is SGHRS, CDR2 YFSETQ. The CDR3 loop spans 13 amino acids. The germline V and J ends were trimmed by 3 bases and 5 bases, with 11 bases remaining between them. CDR3 in amino acids: CASSSQTEYGYTF. CDR3 in DNA: TGCGCCAGCAGCTCCCAGACGGAATATGGCTACACCTTC.

This clonotype was picked up a small number of times. The chain has TRBV12-3 or TRBV12-4 and TRBJ1-1, with unresolved D. The CDR3 sequence is 11 residues long. Deletions cut 8 bases from V and 9 bases from J, with 13 bases between. This chain's CDR3 is CASASGRQAFF. The CDR3 nucleotides read TGTGCCAGCGCCAGCGGGAGGCAAGCTTTCTTT.

The sample holds many counts of this clonotype. This chain uses TRBV7-9 with TRBJ2-2; D possibly corresponds to TRBD2 (6 bases). Deletions cut 5 bases from V and 0 bases from J, with 10 bases between. Germline CDR1 and CDR2: SEHNR and FQNEAQ (reference sequence). CDR3 size: 15 residues. The CDR3: CASSPDYPNTGELFF. The DNA of the CDR3 is TGTGCCAGCAGCCCGGACTACCCGAACACCGGGGAGCTGTTTTTT.

This clonotype came up many times. The gene calls are TRBV29-1 and TRBJ2-1, with TRBD1 matching 11 bases. There are 14 residues in the CDR3. Germline-derived CDR1 and CDR2 are SQVTM and ANQGSEA. V lost 7 bases to trimming and J lost 8 bases; unmatched junction nucleotides: 10. CDR3 bases: TGCAGCGCAAAGGACAGGGGGCGGCTGGATGAGCAGTTCTTC. This gives the protein CSAKDRGRLDEQFF.

This clonotype turned up a few times. The CDR3 loop is CASSIAGTGYTYEQYF. DNA of the CDR3: TGTGCCAGTAGTATAGCCGGGACAGGCTACACCTACGAGCAGTACTTC. This sequence joins TRBV19 and TRBJ2-7; 8 bases map to TRBD1. The CDR3 is made up of 16 amino acids. With 1 base clipped from V and 2 bases from J, the junction kept 7 bases outside the gene matches. Germline V lookup: CDR1 LNHDA, CDR2 SQIVND (reference sequence).

At least ten counts were recorded for this clonotype. In nucleotides, the CDR3 is TGTGCCAGCAGTTTATTCAGTCCAACCGGGAACGAGCAGTACTTC. Its protein is CASSLFSPTGNEQYF. The V call is TRBV12-3 or TRBV12-4, the J call TRBJ2-7; maybe TRBD2 (5 bases). V was shortened by 2 bases and J by 5 bases, with 16 bases between the two germline ends. The CDR3 sequence is 15 residues long.

This clonotype was counted between two and nine times. V is TRBV20-1 and J is TRBJ2-2, with D perhaps TRBD1 (6 bases). The CDR3 is 15 residues long. CDR1 and CDR2 (germline): DFQATT, SNEGSKA (reference sequence). Trimming shortened V by 6 bases and J by 7 bases, and 21 bases separated the two germline ends. CDR3 amino acids: CSAREDRFPVGELFF. CDR3 sequence (DNA): TGCAGTGCCCGGGAAGACAGGTTCCCCGTCGGGGAGCTGTTTTTT.

In the case of this clonotype: A read error may be the cause here, since a much bigger clone is one base away. The chain has TRBV9 and TRBJ2-7, with TRBD1 as a possible D gene (6 bases). The length of the CDR3 is 14 residues. Germline loops: CDR1 SGDLS, CDR2 YYNGEE. V lost 4 bases and J lost 0, with 11 bases in between. CDR3 in amino acids: CASSPQDSSYEQYF. In DNA, the CDR3 is TGTGCCAGCAGCCCCCAGGACAGCTCCTACGAGCAGTACTTC.

This clonotype was found many times. CDR3 sequence reads: CASSGQVGGEQYF. CDR3 sequence (DNA): TGTGCCAGCAGCGGACAGGTCGGGGGGGAGCAGTACTTC. The rearrangement links TRBV12-3 or TRBV12-4 to TRBJ2-7; D assignment may be TRBD1 or TRBD2 (7 bases each). The CDR3 loop spans 13 amino acids. The ends were cut back, 6 bases at V and 7 bases at J, with 16 bases in the middle.

This clonotype has at least ten counts. This chain connects TRBV20-1 to TRBJ2-7; perhaps D is TRBD1 or TRBD2 (5 bases each). Trimming pared 4 bases from V and 2 bases from J, leaving 12 bases between. The CDR3 sequence is 13 residues long. Germline V gene data show CDR1 as DFQATT and CDR2 as SNEGSKA (reference sequence). CDR3 nucleotide sequence: TGCAGTGCTATGAGGGGTCCCACCTACGAGCAGTACTTC. Its translation: CSAMRGPTYEQYF.

This clonotype has ten or more counts. This sequence joins TRBV12-3 or TRBV12-4 and TRBJ1-6; no clear D. V was trimmed by 7 bases and J by 0 bases, leaving 10 bases between them. CDR3 length: 15 residues. The CDR3 loop is CASISGSSYNSPLHF. The CDR3 DNA sequence: TGTGCCAGCATCAGCGGAAGCTCCTATAATTCACCCCTCCACTTT.

This clonotype was detected a few times. The chain is built from TRBV2 and TRBJ1-3; D is ambiguous. V lost 6 bases and J 2 bases, leaving 5 bases between the germline ends. Per germline, CDR1 SNHLY and CDR2 FYNNEI. The length of the CDR3 is 12 residues. The CDR3 DNA sequence: TGTGCCAGCAGGGTTGCTGGAAACACCATATATTTT. Translation gives CASRVAGNTIYF.

This chain connects TRBV12-3 or TRBV12-4 to TRBJ1-2, with D unresolved. This CDR3 region has 11 residues. Trimming took off 10 bases at V and 8 bases at J, with 14 bases between the two ends. The CDR3, as DNA: TGTGCCACTTCTCCTGGAGGAGGCTACACCTTC. Translation gives CATSPGGGYTF.

This clonotype has ten or more counts. J is TRBJ2-1 and V is TRBV12-3 or TRBV12-4; no clear D. Trimming shortened V by 4 bases and J by 9 bases, and 19 bases separated the two germline ends. The CDR3 loop spans 15 amino acids. The CDR3 DNA reads as TGTGCCAGCAGTTCATACGCTTGGGTTATGGGTGAGCAGTTCTTC. Translated, it gives CASSSYAWVMGEQFF.

This rearrangement joins TRBV5-1 to TRBJ2-1; D unresolved. The V end was cut by 0 bases, the J end by 4 bases, with 8 bases between. The germline gives CDR1 SGHRS, CDR2 YFSETQ. The CDR3 covers 14 residues. CDR3 coding DNA: TGCGCCAGCAGCTTGGAACTTACATACAATGAGCAGTTCTTC. This codes for CASSLELTYNEQFF. Combining the CDR3 with reference TRBV5-1 and TRBJ2-1 gives the whole variable domain KAGVTQTPRYLIKTRGQQVTLSCSPISGHRSVSWYQQTPGQGLQFLFEYFSETQRNKGNFPGRFSGRQFSNSRSEMNVSTLELGDSALYLCASSLELTYNEQFFGPGTRLTVL.

This clonotype has a handful of counts. V and J are TRBV28 and TRBJ2-3, with 7 nucleotides matching TRBD2. In germline, CDR1 is MDHEN, CDR2 SYDVKM. This CDR3 spans 15 amino acids. The V segment lost 4 bases and the J segment 3 bases; nucleotides outside the gene matches: 7. The CDR3 spells CASSSGGSRTDTQYF. In DNA, the CDR3 is TGTGCCAGCAGTTCGGGCGGGAGTAGGACAGATACGCAGTATTTT. The entire variable domain, with the rest obtained from reference TRBV28 and TRBJ2-3, is as follows: DVKVTQSSRYLVKRTGEKVFLECVQDMDHENMFWYRQDPGLGLRLIYFSYDVKMKEKGDIPEGYSVSREKKERFSLILESASTNQTSMYLCASSSGGSRTDTQYFGPGTRLTVL.

This clonotype was counted at least ten times. The V gene is TRBV7-3, the J gene TRBJ2-1; 7 nucleotides line up with TRBD2. The CDR3 has 15 residues. V lost 3 bases, J lost 4 bases, and 6 bases stayed unmatched. Germline-derived CDR1 and CDR2 are SGHTA and FQGTGA. The CDR3 spells CASSLDGRRYNEQFF. The CDR3 DNA reads as TGTGCCAGCAGCTTGGACGGGAGGAGGTACAATGAGCAGTTCTTC.

DNA for the CDR3: TGTGCCAGCAGTCCAAACAGGGGGTATACAGATACGCAGTATTTT. Translated, it gives CASSPNRGYTDTQYF. V gene TRBV6-1 combines with J gene TRBJ2-3; 8 nucleotides agree with TRBD1. After removal of 5 bases from V and 3 bases from J, the junction contained 7 bases not matched to a gene. CDR1 and CDR2 (germline): MNHNS, SASEGT. This CDR3 region has 15 residues.

The chain uses TRBV9 and TRBJ2-1; 7 bases match TRBD2. From germline, CDR1 is SGDLS and CDR2 YYNGEE. V gave up 0 bases and J gave up 11 bases; unmatched junction bases: 8. CDR3 length: 14 amino acids. The CDR3 DNA is TGTGCCAGCAGCGTAGCTGTGGCGGGAGCCCAGCAGTTCTTC. This sequence encodes CASSVAVAGAQQFF.

The rearrangement links TRBV4-3 to TRBJ1-2; the D is unclear. The CDR3 is made up of 13 amino acids. CDR1 LGHNA and CDR2 YSLEER come from the germline V gene. Trimming shortened V by 4 bases and J by 12 bases, and 18 bases separated the two germline ends. The CDR3 DNA reads as TGCGCCAGCAGCCGACTCGGTCGGAGCGGCCACACCTTC. As protein: CASSRLGRSGHTF.